The clone carrying this TCR beta chain was seen a few times. Its antigen remains unidentified. This sample is part of a study of human T cells and chemical hapten exposure. Individual cDNA molecules (in the library) carried attached unique molecular identifiers. TCRdb reprocessed the RACE reads with MiXCR, giving one entry per CDR3 protein. The sample records 20,000 to 30,000 distinct CDR3 sequences, around 10% being singletons. Between the trimmed V and J ends, which lost 4 bases and 15 bases, there was a span of 19 bases. The germline V gene has CDR1 MNHEY and CDR2 SVGAGI. CDR3 length: 13 amino acids. Study-wide findings and caveats: Relative to control repertoires, expanded TCRs gave rise to significantly more large CDR3 similarity clusters.

Time point of the sample: patch test 2, 6 weeks after DPC sensitization. Treatment of the sample: therapeutic diphenylcyclopropenone sensitization with weekly scalp DPC. Sequencing started from total RNA isolated from unfractionated whole blood. This rearrangement joins TRBV6-5 to TRBJ1-5; D not certain. The starting material was whole blood, obtained in connection with sensitization to the hapten diphenylcyclopropenone (DPC). The receptor comes from a man aged 30-40 years with alopecia areata. Some clones in this sample may be carry-over from other donors' samples. CDR3 region: CASSSVGPRELHF. The CDR3 DNA reads as TGTGCCAGCAGTTCAGTTGGGCCCCGAGAATTGCATTTT.